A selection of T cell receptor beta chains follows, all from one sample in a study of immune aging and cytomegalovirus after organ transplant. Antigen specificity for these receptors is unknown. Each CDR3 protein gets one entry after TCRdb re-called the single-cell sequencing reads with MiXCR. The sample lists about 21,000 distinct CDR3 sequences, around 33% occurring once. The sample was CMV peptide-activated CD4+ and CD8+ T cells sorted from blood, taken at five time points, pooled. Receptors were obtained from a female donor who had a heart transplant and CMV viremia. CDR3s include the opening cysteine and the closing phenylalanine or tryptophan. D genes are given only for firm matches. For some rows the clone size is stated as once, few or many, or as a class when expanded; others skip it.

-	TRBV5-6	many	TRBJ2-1	TGTGCCAGCAGCTTGGGGGAGTCCCCCTACAATGAGCAGTTCTTC	CASSLGESPYNEQFF
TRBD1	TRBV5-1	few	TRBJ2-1	TGCGCCAGCAGCCGTGGGACAGGGGCGCATGAGCAGTTCTTC	CASSRGTGAHEQFF
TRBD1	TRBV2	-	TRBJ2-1	TGTGCCAGCAGTGGACAGGGTCAAGGATACAATGAGCAGTTCTTC	CASSGQGQGYNEQFF
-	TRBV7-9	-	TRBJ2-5	TGTGCCAGCAGCTTAGGGACGACAGAAACCCAGTACTTC	CASSLGTTETQYF
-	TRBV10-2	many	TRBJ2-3	TGCGCCAGCAGTGAGTCTAGAGATACGCAGTATTTT	CASSESRDTQYF
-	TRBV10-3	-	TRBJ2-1	TGTGCCATCAGAGGGAGCGGCCCCGCCTCCAATGAGCAGTTCTTC	CAIRGSGPASNEQFF
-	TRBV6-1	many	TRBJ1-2	TGTGTCAGCAGTGCCCGCGGCCATGGCTACACCTTC	CVSSARGHGYTF
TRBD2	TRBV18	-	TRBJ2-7	TGTGCCAGCTCACCAGGGGCTAGCGGGAGTCTGTACGAGCAGTACTTC	CASSPGASGSLYEQYF
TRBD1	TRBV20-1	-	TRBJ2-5	TGCAGTGCTAGGTGGGACAGACAAGAGACCCAGTACTTC	CSARWDRQETQYF
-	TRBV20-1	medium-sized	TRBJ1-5	TGCAGTGCTAGAGCTCCGGAGCGCAATCAGCCCCAGCATTTT	CSARAPERNQPQHF
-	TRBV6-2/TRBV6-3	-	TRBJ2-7	TGTGCCAGCAGTTACTCGAGAGGCGTAGGTGTAGACGAGCAGTACTTC	CASSYSRGVGVDEQYF
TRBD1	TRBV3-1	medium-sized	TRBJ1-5	TGTGCCAGCAGCGAAGACAGGGGGCTTGGCCAGCCCCAGCATTTT	CASSEDRGLGQPQHF
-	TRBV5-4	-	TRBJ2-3	TGTGCCAGCAGCTTCGATCATGCAGATACGCAGTATTTT	CASSFDHADTQYF
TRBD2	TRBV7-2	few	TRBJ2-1	TGTGCCAGCAGCCAAGGACTAGCGGGTGAGCAGTTCTTC	CASSQGLAGEQFF
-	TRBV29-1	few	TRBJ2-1	TGCAGCGTGACGGACCTCAATGAGCAGTTCTTC	CSVTDLNEQFF
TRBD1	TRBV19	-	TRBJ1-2	TGTGCCAGTAGTATCTCCCGGACAGGGGAGGGAGGCTACACCTTC	CASSISRTGEGGYTF
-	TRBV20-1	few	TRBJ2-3	TGCAGTGCACCTTCTTCCCTCCTCACAGATACGCAGTATTTT	CSAPSSLLTDTQYF
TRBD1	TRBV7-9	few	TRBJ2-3	TGTGCCAGCAGCGCCGGGACAGGGCGCACAGATACGCAGTATTTT	CASSAGTGRTDTQYF
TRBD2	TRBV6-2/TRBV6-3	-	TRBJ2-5	TGTGCCAGCAGTCTGGAAGTAGCGGGATCGAAAGAGACCCAGTACTTC	CASSLEVAGSKETQYF
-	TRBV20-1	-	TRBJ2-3	TGCAGTGCTAGAAACGGGACTAGCACAGATACGCAGTATTTT	CSARNGTSTDTQYF
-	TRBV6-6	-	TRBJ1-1	TGTGCCAGCAGGTTGGCCCATGAAGCTTTCTTT	CASRLAHEAFF
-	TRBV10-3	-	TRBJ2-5	TGTGCCACCACACAGGGCGAAGTACTGGGTCTCTTGTACTTC	CATTQGEVLGLLYF
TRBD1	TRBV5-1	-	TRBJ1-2	TGCGCCAGCAGCACCGGACAGGGGGCGCGAATCTATGGCTACACCTTC	CASSTGQGARIYGYTF
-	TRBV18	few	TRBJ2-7	TGTGCCAGCTCATCGTTTACAGGGTTCGAGCAGTACTTC	CASSSFTGFEQYF
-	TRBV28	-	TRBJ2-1	TGTCCCAGCAGTTTAACGCTTAGGGGGAACGAGCAGTTCTTT	CPSSLTLRGNEQFF
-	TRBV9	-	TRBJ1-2	TGTGCCAGCACCTTCGGGTCCACAGGGGGCTACACCTTC	CASTFGSTGGYTF
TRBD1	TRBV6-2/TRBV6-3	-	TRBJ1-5	TGTGCCAGCAGTTATCCCGGGACAGTAGGTCAGCCCCAGCATTTT	CASSYPGTVGQPQHF
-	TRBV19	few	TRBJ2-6	TGTGCCAGTAGTATCCGGGCCTCTGGGGCCAACGTCCTGACTTTC	CASSIRASGANVLTF
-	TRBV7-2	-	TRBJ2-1	TGTGCCAGCAGTCCCCTCCGGAGCTCCTACAATGAGCAGTTCTTC	CASSPLRSSYNEQFF
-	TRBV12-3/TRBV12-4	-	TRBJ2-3	TGTGCCGGCAGTAGGACAGATACGCAGTATTTT	CAGSRTDTQYF
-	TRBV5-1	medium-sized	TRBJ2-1	TGCGCCAGCAGCTTGGACGACAGAAATGAGCAGTTCTTC	CASSLDDRNEQFF
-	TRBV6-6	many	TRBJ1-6	TGTGCCAGCAGTTTCCAGGGAGCTCGTAATTCACCCCTCCACTTT	CASSFQGARNSPLHF
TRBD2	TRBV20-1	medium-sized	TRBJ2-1	TGCAGTGCAAGACTAGCGGGATGGAATGAGCAGTTCTTC	CSARLAGWNEQFF
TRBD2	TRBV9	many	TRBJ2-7	TGTGCCAGCAGCGAGGGGACTAGCAGCAAATACGAGCAGTACTTC	CASSEGTSSKYEQYF
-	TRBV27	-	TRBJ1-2	TGTGCCAGCAGTTTGAGCGGGGCTAAGGGTGGCTACACCTTC	CASSLSGAKGGYTF
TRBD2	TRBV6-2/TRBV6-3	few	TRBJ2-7	TGTGCCAGCAGCCGACTAGCGGGGGCCTACGAGCAGTACTTC	CASSRLAGAYEQYF
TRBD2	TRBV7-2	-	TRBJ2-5	TGTGCCAGCAGCTTAGCGTGGTGGAGTGGGGCCGGGGGGGAGACCCAGTACTTC	CASSLAWWSGAGGETQYF
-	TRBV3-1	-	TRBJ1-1	TGTGCCACCGCGGACAGTGTGAACACTGAAGCTTTCTTT	CATADSVNTEAFF
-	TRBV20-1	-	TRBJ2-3	TGCAGTGCTAGAGGACAGCTCAGGGGAAGCACAGGTACGCAGTACTTT	CSARGQLRGSTGTQYF
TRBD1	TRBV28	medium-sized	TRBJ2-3	TGTGCCAGCAGTCCCCGGGACAGGGCTTTGAATTTT	CASSPRDRALNF
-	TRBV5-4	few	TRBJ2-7	TGTGCCAGCAGCGGGGAACAGGGCCAATACGAGCAGTACTTC	CASSGEQGQYEQYF
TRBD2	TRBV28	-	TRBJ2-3	TGTGCCAGCAGTTCCGAGACGGGGGGGATGGCAGATACGCAGTATTTT	CASSSETGGMADTQYF
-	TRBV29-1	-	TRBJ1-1	TGCAGCGTTGAACCGGGCGGCACTGAAGCTTTCTTT	CSVEPGGTEAFF
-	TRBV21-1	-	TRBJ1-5	TGTGCCAGCAGCAAAGCGGGAGGGCTCTTCGGTCAGCCCCAGCATTTT	CASSKAGGLFGQPQHF
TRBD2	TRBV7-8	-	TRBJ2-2	TGTGCCAGCAGCTTAGAGAACGGGAGGGCTGCCGGGGAGCTGTTTTTT	CASSLENGRAAGELFF
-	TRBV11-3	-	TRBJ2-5	TGTGCCAGCAGCTTAGTTGGGCGCCAAGAGACCCAGTACTTC	CASSLVGRQETQYF
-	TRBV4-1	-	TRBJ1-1	TGCGCCAGCAGTCCTGCCGGGGGGGAGGGCACTGAAGCTTTCTTT	CASSPAGGEGTEAFF
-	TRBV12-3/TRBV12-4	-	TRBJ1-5	TGTGCCAGCAGTTTAACGGGGGTTAGCAATCAGCCCCAGCATTTT	CASSLTGVSNQPQHF
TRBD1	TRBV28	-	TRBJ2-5	TGTGCCAGCAGTAGATCAACAGGGGGCCTGCAGGAGACCCAGTACTTC	CASSRSTGGLQETQYF
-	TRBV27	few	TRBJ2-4	TGTGCCAGCAGTTTTAGTAACAGTCCAAAAAACATTCAGTACTTC	CASSFSNSPKNIQYF
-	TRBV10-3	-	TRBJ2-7	TGTGCCATCTGCGGGGTGGGAGAGCAGTACTTC	CAICGVGEQYF
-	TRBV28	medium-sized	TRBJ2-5	TGTGCCAGCAGTCCCGGGGGACCCAGAGAGACCCAGTACTTC	CASSPGGPRETQYF
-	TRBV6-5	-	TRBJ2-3	TGTGCCAGCAGTCGGGGGCTCACAGATACGCAGTATTTT	CASSRGLTDTQYF
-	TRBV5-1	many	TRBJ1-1	TGCGCCAGCAGCTTGAAGAGTTTCGGCACTGAAGCTTTCTTT	CASSLKSFGTEAFF
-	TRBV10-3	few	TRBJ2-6	TGTGCCATCAGTGCATCAGGGCTTTCCTCTGGGGCCAACGTCCTGACTTTC	CAISASGLSSGANVLTF
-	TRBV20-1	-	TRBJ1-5	TGCAGTGCTAGATTTTCGGGGGGCAAGGGCAATCAGCCCCAGCATTTT	CSARFSGGKGNQPQHF
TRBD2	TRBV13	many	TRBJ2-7	TGTGCCAGCAGCTCCAAACCGGGGGGGCTAAGTGAGCAGTACTTC	CASSSKPGGLSEQYF
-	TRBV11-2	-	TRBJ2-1	TGTGCCTGCAGCTTAACTAGTGGGTTCAACGATGAGCGGTTCTTC	CACSLTSGFNDERFF
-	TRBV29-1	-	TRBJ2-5	TGCAGCGTTAGCCTCCACCCCCAAGAGACCCAGAACTTC	CSVSLHPQETQNF